This T cell receptor beta chain was sequenced for a study of blood T cells in healthy people across ages (dated by TCRdb to between 2014 and 2017). For the study in its entirety: In model experiments, template switching captured about one uniquely barcoded TCR beta cDNA molecule for every two T cells. Age-related changes in TCR beta repertoire diversity were measured in the study by deep sequencing normalized with unique cDNA molecular identifiers. Donors were grouped into four age groups: young (average approximately 15 years), middle-aged (approximately 41), aged (roughly 67) and long-lived (approximately 82). Donors of different ages were randomly distributed across sequencing lanes to avoid experimental bias. For two donors (one aged 18 to 30 and one aged 80 or older), the study analyzed two additional independent replicas of 1 million unique cDNA reads from the same blood draw.

The paper as a whole reports these results and caveats: The CMV infection status of donors was not known, potentially confounding age-related changes in expanded clonotypes. A strong correlation was found between observed TCR beta diversity and the percentage of naive T cells measured by flow cytometry. Estimates of total diversity based on one million sequenced T cells were regarded as lower bounds and as underestimates. Compared with the aged group, the long-lived group had more naive CD4+ T cells, fewer expanded clones and increased TCR diversity, a pattern suggesting age selection. Because profiling used bulk unsorted PBMCs, naive and antigen-experienced compartments could not be compared conclusively. Observed TCR beta diversity per million T cells fell roughly linearly with age, and a significant reduction was already apparent by age approximately 40.

The V and J ends are trimmed by 0 bases and 6 bases, leaving 14 bases between them. The germline V gene specifies SGHRS as CDR1 and YFSETQ as CDR2. The CDR3, cysteine through phenylalanine, is 15 amino acids long. Here the CDR3 DNA is all that survives: 45 bases in frame from base 1. Preparation of the library involved 5' RACE. Reads for this sample came from an Illumina HiSeq 2500. The second PCR ran for about 7 to 11 cycles and used a J-beta primer mix along with a sample-barcoded 5' primer. A template-switch 5' adaptor carrying 12 random nucleotides introduced a unique molecular identifier onto each TCR beta cDNA molecule. At least 2.5 million CDR3-containing paired-end reads were obtained from each sample. The Mint cDNA synthesis kit, primed by a TRBC-specific oligonucleotide, was used to synthesize first-strand cDNA from all RNA. Following uracil-DNA glycosylase treatment, all cDNA underwent a first 18-cycle PCR with the universal primers M1SS and BC2_uni_R. Per the source publication's procedure: For normalization, 1 million high-quality reads were randomly selected from each sample, with every read carrying a distinct molecular identifier. Instead of being binned into consensus sequences, reads that shared molecular identifiers were thrown out. MiTCR, set to a Q25 quality threshold and the strictest error-elimination algorithm, was used for CDR3 identification, clonotype clustering and error correction. A nonparametric unseen species model with Euler transformation was used to estimate a lower bound on total TCR beta diversity. TCRdb ran its own pipeline on the public reads, namely fastp trimming at Q25 and MiXCR clone calling, and kept in-frame beta chains. When rows share a CDR3 protein, they turn into one entry using the most common DNA and genes. The V and J calls and clone size come from TCRdb's table, not from the authors' own analysis. The sample records over 600,000 distinct CDR3 sequences, around a fifth of which are singletons. The ten largest clones add up to roughly 3.9% of the sample.

Donors were 35 to 40 systemically healthy Caucasian individuals from Russia aged roughly 6 to 95 years. Approximately 9 milliliters of peripheral blood were collected from each donor into EDTA-treated Vacutainer tubes. Ficoll-Paque density-gradient centrifugation was used to isolate PBMCs, with at least 6.5 million per sample. Total RNA, at least 6 micrograms per sample, was extracted from PBMCs with Trizol reagent. Naive CD45RAhigh/CD27high T cell percentages were measured by flow cytometry on a PBMC aliquot from every donor. About this clonotype: Its recognized antigen is unknown. Base quality data are lacking; no much larger clone is found one base away.

Material: blood. The clonotype originates from a man between 65 and 85 years old in good health. The chain links TRBV5-1 with TRBJ2-3; the D gene is possibly TRBD2, with 5 bases matching. CDR3 protein: CASSLVGASSDTQYF. The bases read TGCGCCAGCAGCTTGGTGGGAGCGAGTTCCGATACGCAGTATTTT.